This TCR beta chain stems from a study of shared clonotypes between healthy human individuals. Study results and limitations: Tissues were not sampled, only blood, and their repertoires likely differ. Naive subsets tended to show greater estimated richness than memory subsets.

With respect to this clone: Its antigen is unidentified.

The authors' processing: ImmunoSEQ only sent back junction sequences with no quality scores, so filtering was done differently. Libraries were prepared by immunoSEQ multiplex PCR; TCRdb keeps only in-frame clonotypes and omits some of them. That table furnishes V, J and clone size, whereas the DNA furnished D and trimming. This sample has 900,000 to 1,200,000 clones, with approximately 78% found just once. J was trimmed by 6 bases and V by 6 bases; bases with no gene match: 14. The germline V gene encodes CDR1 SNHLY and CDR2 FYNNEI. This CDR3 region has 19 residues. Sequencing was done on a sample of memory CD4+ T cells from PBMCs. Subset denoted: CD45RA-negative fraction. The V gene is TRBV2, the J gene TRBJ2-1; the match to TRBD2 covers 16 bases. The clonotype was recovered from a man aged 18 to 30 in good health. Some clones in this sample may be carry-over from other donors' samples. The CDR3 reads CASRAGTSGRAPHFNEQFF. The DNA of the CDR3 is TGTGCCAGCAGAGCCGGGACTAGCGGGAGGGCCCCCCACTTCAATGAGCAGTTCTTC. Full variable domain (rest looked up from reference TRBV2 and TRBJ2-1): EPEVTQTPSHQVTQMGQEVILRCVPISNHLYFYWYRQILGQKVEFLVSFYNNEISEKSEIFDDQFSVERPDGSNFTLKIRSTKLEDSAMYFCASRAGTSGRAPHFNEQFFGPGTRLTVL.